One sample yielded the 25 T cell receptor beta chains listed below, sequenced in a study of blood T cell repertoires in COVID-19. The data were produced by immunoSEQ multiplex PCR, yet TCRdb's version contains in-frame clones alone and is incomplete. The data hold more than 300,000 clones, with roughly nine tenths observed a single time. The sequencing input was peripheral blood. These receptors were obtained from a woman aged 30 to 39 with COVID-19, enrolled during active disease.

The rearrangement uses TRBV18 and TRBJ2-6, with 8 positions matching TRBD1. V lost 6 bases, J lost 0 bases, and 7 bases stayed unmatched. Germline V CDR1 and CDR2: KGHSH, LQKENI. This CDR3 spans 17 amino acids. For the CDR3, the DNA is TGTGCCAGCTCTGGCCCGGGACAGGACTCTGGGGCCAACGTCCTGACTTTC. Amino acid sequence: CASSGPGQDSGANVLTF.

This chain connects TRBV6-4 to TRBJ2-3, with 9 nucleotides matching TRBD2. Germline lookup yields CDR1 MRHNA and CDR2 SNTAGT. CDR3 length: 15 residues. V was pared by 0 bases and J by 4 bases, with 2 bases of the junction left unmatched. The CDR3 loop reads CASSDSRGGPDTQYF. The DNA of the CDR3 is TGTGCCAGCAGTGACTCGCGGGGGGGCCCAGATACGCAGTATTTT.

The gene calls are TRBV9 and TRBJ1-2, with D unresolved. CDR3 size: 15 residues. Germline assignment: CDR1 SGDLS and CDR2 YYNGEE. V dropped 0 bases and J dropped 8 bases, with 17 bases sitting between them. This chain's CDR3 is CASSVVSGPTRGYTF. The CDR3 DNA is TGTGCCAGCAGCGTAGTCAGCGGCCCCACGAGGGGCTACACCTTC.

This sequence joins TRBV7-2 and TRBJ2-2, with 13 bases aligning to TRBD2. CDR1 is SGHTA, CDR2 FQGNSA, per germline. The CDR3 contains 17 residues. After removal of 8 bases from V and 7 bases from J, the junction contained 13 bases not matched to a gene. The CDR3 region has the DNA TGTGCCAGCCGTGGGACTAGCGGGGCCCCCCCCGTCGGGGAGCTGTTTTTT. Translated, it gives CASRGTSGAPPVGELFF.

The V gene is TRBV2, the J gene TRBJ1-5, with D possibly matching TRBD1 (5 bases). CDR1 is SNHLY, CDR2 FYNNEI, per germline. Trimming stripped 7 bases from V and 4 bases from J, with 14 bases between. The CDR3 runs 14 residues. The DNA for the CDR3 is TGTGCCAGCACTTTACGGGAGGGGAATCAGCCCCAGCATTTT. It specifies CASTLREGNQPQHF.

The DNA for the CDR3 is TGTGCCTGGAGTGTAATGCGGAACTATAATTCACCCCTCCACTTT. This translates into CAWSVMRNYNSPLHF. The chain carries TRBV30 and TRBJ1-6, with D unresolved. The CDR3 contains 15 residues. Trimming took off 0 bases at V and 3 bases at J, with 9 bases between the two ends. Germline V gene sequence: CDR1 GTSNPN, CDR2 SVGIG (reference sequence).

The chain links TRBV5-6 to TRBJ2-1, with 8 bases lining up with TRBD2. Germline CDR1 SGHDT, CDR2 YYEEEE. CDR3 length equals 13 residues. V was pared by 4 bases and J by 9 bases, with 6 bases of the junction left unmatched. The CDR3 spells CASSRSGGGEQFF. In DNA, the CDR3 is TGTGCCAGCAGCCGGAGCGGGGGAGGTGAGCAGTTCTTC.

The chain combines TRBV27 with TRBJ2-3; 8 bases fit TRBD2. Per germline, CDR1 MNHEY and CDR2 SMNVEV (reference sequence). This CDR3 comprises 15 residues. Losses at the gene ends were 6 bases for V and 1 base for J; bases not matched to a gene: 6. The CDR3: CASSDSGVRTDTQYF. The CDR3 bases are TGTGCCAGCAGCGATAGCGGGGTCCGCACAGATACGCAGTATTTT.

The CDR3 here is CASSLGEATDTQYF. CDR3 nucleotide sequence: TGTGCCAGCAGTTTGGGAGAGGCCACAGATACGCAGTATTTT. The chain recombines TRBV27 with TRBJ2-3; a weak D match, TRBD2 (5 bases). V lost 3 bases and J lost 2, with 9 bases in between. This CDR3 has 14 amino acids. Germline V lookup: CDR1 MNHEY, CDR2 SMNVEV (reference sequence).

In the case of this clone: This specimen includes other DNA sequences encoding the same CDR3. The V call is TRBV6-5, the J call TRBJ1-2; 8 bases are shared with TRBD1. The J segment lost 8 bases and the V segment lost 0 bases, leaving 2 bases of the junction unmatched. CDR3 size: 13 residues. Germline CDR1 reads MNHEY; CDR2 reads SVGAGI. As DNA, the CDR3 is TGTGCCAGCAGTTACTCCACAGGGGGAGGCTACACCTTC. Protein: CASSYSTGGGYTF.

The chain couples TRBV4-2 to TRBJ1-2; D not certain. This CDR3 contains 16 residues. Trimming took 1 base from V and 2 from J, leaving 14 bases between them. Germline V lookup: CDR1 LGHNA, CDR2 YNFKEQ. The CDR3 loop is CASSQAVWTANYGYTF. In DNA form, the CDR3 reads TGTGCCAGCAGCCAAGCCGTGTGGACTGCCAACTATGGCTACACCTTC.

The rearrangement uses TRBV4-2 and TRBJ2-2, with 9 bases matching TRBD2. With V trimmed by 1 base and J by 2 bases, 5 bases remained unmatched. The CDR3 sequence is 17 residues long. Germline-derived CDR1 and CDR2 are LGHNA and YNFKEQ. The CDR3 sequence: CASSQVAGGTNTGELFF. The CDR3 nucleotides are TGTGCCAGCAGCCAAGTTGCGGGGGGGACCAACACCGGGGAGCTGTTTTTT.

Details on this clone: One end of the junction fails to match germline, which may point to a read error. The rearrangement uses TRBV20-1 and TRBJ1-1; TRBD1 aligns across 7 bases. This CDR3 is built from 11 residues. Per germline, CDR1 DFQATT and CDR2 SNEGSKA (reference sequence). This chain's CDR3 is CSVPGPPGQDF. DNA of the CDR3: TGCAGTGTTCCCGGGCCCCCTGGACAGGATTTT.

This chain links TRBV11-3 with TRBJ2-3, with no clear D. CDR1 and CDR2 (germline): SGHNT, YENEEA. The CDR3 extends over 14 amino acids. V was cut by 1 base and J by 0 bases, with 5 bases left in between. The CDR3 bases are TGTGCCAGCAGCTTAGCCCAGAGCACAGATACGCAGTATTTT. Translation: CASSLAQSTDTQYF.

The V gene is TRBV2, the J gene TRBJ1-2; the D gene is possibly TRBD1 (5 bases). Germline-derived CDR1 and CDR2 are SNHLY and FYNNEI. The length of the CDR3 is 14 residues. The CDR3 nucleotides are TGTGCGCAGTTGGGCGGGGGAACTAACTATGGCTACACCTTC. It specifies CAQLGGGTNYGYTF.

V gene TRBV27 combines with J gene TRBJ1-5, with a tentative D call TRBD1 (5 bases). The germline V gene encodes CDR1 MNHEY and CDR2 SMNVEV (reference sequence). V shed 6 bases and J shed 3 bases, with 15 bases lying between them. CDR3 length: 15 amino acids. CDR3 DNA: TGTGCCAGCAGAAACACAGGTTTGGACAATCAGCCCCAGCATTTT. Translating it yields CASRNTGLDNQPQHF.

The chain joins TRBV2 to TRBJ1-1; TRBD1 matches at 8 bases. Per germline, CDR1 SNHLY and CDR2 FYNNEI. CDR3 length equals 18 residues. Germline trimming cut 4 bases from V and 0 bases from J; bases unmatched to any gene: 13. CDR3: CASSGDPTGQGVNTEAFF. The CDR3 coding sequence is TGTGCCAGCAGTGGGGATCCGACAGGACAGGGAGTGAACACTGAAGCTTTCTTT.

The V call is TRBV5-5, the J call TRBJ1-3; perhaps TRBD1 as D (6 bases). The germline CDR1 and CDR2 sequences are SGHKS and YYEKEE (reference sequence). The CDR3 covers 17 residues. Trimming took off 3 bases at V and 3 bases at J, with 19 bases between the two ends. Written as DNA, the CDR3 is TGTGCCAGCAGCTCGTACAGGGAGGGGGGTTATGGAAACACCATATATTTT. It yields the protein CASSSYREGGYGNTIYF.

The chain is built from TRBV18 and TRBJ2-3; 9 bases map to TRBD1. The CDR3 is made up of 15 amino acids. With 3 bases clipped from V and 1 base from J, the junction kept 2 bases outside the gene matches. Germline CDR1 is KGHSH and CDR2 is LQKENI. The CDR3 DNA reads TGTGCCAGCTCACCGAGGACAGGGGGCACAGATACGCAGTATTTT. Residues: CASSPRTGGTDTQYF.

This clone was counted once. The chain employs TRBV25-1 and TRBJ1-3; D not certain. The CDR3 is made up of 14 amino acids. Germline CDR1 MGHDK, CDR2 SYGVNS. V was clipped by 6 bases and J by 0 bases, with 9 bases between them. CDR3 in amino acids: CASRDTGSGNTIYF. CDR3 sequence (DNA): TGTGCCAGCAGAGATACGGGCTCTGGAAACACCATATATTTT.

J is TRBJ1-2 and V is TRBV19; TRBD1 agrees at 7 bases. Germline V CDR1 and CDR2: LNHDA, SQIVND (reference sequence). The CDR3 totals 11 residues. V gave up 8 bases and J gave up 7 bases; unmatched junction bases: 4. The CDR3 DNA is TGTGCCAGTTGGGACAGCCTTGGCTACACCTTC. Its translation is CASWDSLGYTF.

This chain links TRBV13 with TRBJ1-4; D perhaps matches TRBD1 (6 bases). The V gene's germline CDR1 is PRHDT and CDR2 FYEKMQ (reference sequence). The CDR3 runs 14 residues. The V and J ends lost 6 bases and 7 bases respectively, with 15 bases between them. CDR3 residues: CASRRGGETEKLFF. In DNA, the CDR3 is TGTGCCAGCAGAAGAGGGGGAGAAACTGAAAAACTGTTTTTT.

J is TRBJ2-3 and V is TRBV7-6; the D gene is possibly TRBD2 (5 bases). CDR1 is SGHVS and CDR2 is FNYEAQ in the germline V gene. This CDR3 spans 16 amino acids. V shed 5 bases and J shed 1 base, with 16 bases lying between them. CDR3 nucleotides: TGTGCCAGCAGCACAAGATTAACGCGGGGCACAGATACGCAGTATTTT. Translated: CASSTRLTRGTDTQYF.

This chain connects TRBV7-9 to TRBJ2-3, with 16 bases aligning to TRBD2. Germline V gene data show CDR1 as SEHNR and CDR2 as FQNEAQ (reference sequence). Trimming cost V 4 bases and J 6 bases; bases outside gene matches: 4. The CDR3 totals 16 residues. The CDR3 sequence: CASSSGLAGGLDTQYF. CDR3 bases: TGTGCCAGCAGCTCGGGACTAGCGGGGGGGCTGGATACGCAGTATTTT.

This chain uses TRBV5-1 with TRBJ2-2; TRBD2 might be the D (5 bases). The V gene lost 0 bases and the J gene lost 7 bases, with 19 bases spanning the gap. Germline lookup yields CDR1 SGHRS and CDR2 YFSETQ. The CDR3 totals 17 residues. CDR3 amino acids: CASSLANVNPGNGELFF. The CDR3 bases are TGCGCCAGCAGCTTGGCGAATGTCAATCCGGGGAACGGGGAGCTGTTTTTT.